These 5 T cell receptor beta chains share one sample of origin, sequenced in a study of blood T cell repertoires in COVID-19 (dated by TCRdb to the early 2020s). Libraries were built with the immunoSEQ multiplex PCR assay. What TCRdb holds here is the immuneACCESS table cut down to in-frame rearrangements. Part of the clones is not present; checked against another copy, under half of the missing clones reflect an unresolved V gene, and the others are unexplained. In all, the sample holds some 180,000 clones, and roughly 82% of those were seen once. The ten top clones hold under 15% of the sample. The sample consisted of peripheral blood. The receptors originated from a human donor in a cohort sampled during active COVID-19.

The gene calls are TRBV28 and TRBJ2-7; 7 positions match TRBD1. With 8 bases clipped from V and 3 bases from J, the junction kept 7 bases outside the gene matches. Germline-derived CDR1 and CDR2 are MDHEN and SYDVKM. The CDR3 length is 13 residues. CDR3: CASVRGGNYEQYF. For the CDR3, the DNA is TGTGCCAGCGTACGAGGGGGCAACTACGAGCAGTACTTC.

V and J are TRBV3-1 (or the pseudogene TRBV3-2) and TRBJ1-2; D unresolved. Germline V gene lookup returns CDR1 LGHDT and CDR2 YNNKEL (reference sequence). This CDR3 region has 12 residues. The V and J ends lost 3 bases and 9 bases respectively, with 11 bases between them. Here the CDR3 DNA reads TGTGCCAGCAGCCAGGGAGGAGAACGCTACACCTTC. As protein: CASSQGGERYTF.

This chain connects TRBV6-5 to TRBJ1-1, with a possible D match to TRBD1 (6 bases). V was pared by 6 bases and J by 2 bases, with 13 bases between. The CDR3 spans 14 residues. The germline gives CDR1 MNHEY, CDR2 SVGAGI. The CDR3 nucleotides read TGTGCCAGCAGGGAGGACAGTATTAACACTGAAGCTTTCTTT. Its protein product is CASREDSINTEAFF.

The rearrangement uses TRBV2 and TRBJ1-4, with D tentatively TRBD1 (6 bases). The CDR3 loop spans 14 amino acids. CDR1 and CDR2 from the germline V gene are SNHLY and FYNNEI. Trimming left V 5 bases short and J 8 bases short, with 15 bases between. CDR3 DNA sequence: TGTGCCAGCAGTCGTCGGGACACAAGGGAAAAACTGTTTTTT. This encodes CASSRRDTREKLFF. The variable domain in full, completed from reference TRBV2 and TRBJ1-4, reads EPEVTQTPSHQVTQMGQEVILRCVPISNHLYFYWYRQILGQKVEFLVSFYNNEISEKSEIFDDQFSVERPDGSNFTLKIRSTKLEDSAMYFCASSRRDTREKLFFGSGTQLSVL.

The genes are TRBV7-6 and TRBJ1-5; D gene ambiguous. This CDR3 has 13 amino acids. Germline-derived CDR1 and CDR2 are SGHVS and FNYEAQ. The V and J ends lost 5 bases and 3 bases respectively, with 8 bases between them. CDR3 amino acids: CASSLVVNQPQHF. CDR3 DNA: TGTGCCAGCAGCCTCGTAGTCAATCAGCCCCAGCATTTT.